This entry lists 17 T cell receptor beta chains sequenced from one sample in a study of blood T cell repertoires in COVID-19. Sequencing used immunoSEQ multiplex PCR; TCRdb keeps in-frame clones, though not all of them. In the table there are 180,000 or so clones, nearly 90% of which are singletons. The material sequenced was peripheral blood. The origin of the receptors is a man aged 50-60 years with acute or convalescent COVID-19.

This chain's CDR3 is CASSLYQVQETQYF. CDR3 in DNA: TGTGCCAGCAGCTTGTATCAGGTCCAGGAGACCCAGTACTTC. The V gene is TRBV5-8, the J gene TRBJ2-5; D remains ambiguous. Trimming stripped 1 base from V and 5 bases from J, with 12 bases between. The CDR3 runs to 14 residues. Looked up from germline, CDR1 is SGHTS and CDR2 is YDEGEE.

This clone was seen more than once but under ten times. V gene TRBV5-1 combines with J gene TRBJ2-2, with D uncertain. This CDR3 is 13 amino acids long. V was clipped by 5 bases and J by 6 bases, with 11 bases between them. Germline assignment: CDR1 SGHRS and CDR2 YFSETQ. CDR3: CASRSRRAGELFF. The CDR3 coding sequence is TGCGCCAGCAGAAGTAGGAGAGCCGGGGAGCTGTTTTTT.

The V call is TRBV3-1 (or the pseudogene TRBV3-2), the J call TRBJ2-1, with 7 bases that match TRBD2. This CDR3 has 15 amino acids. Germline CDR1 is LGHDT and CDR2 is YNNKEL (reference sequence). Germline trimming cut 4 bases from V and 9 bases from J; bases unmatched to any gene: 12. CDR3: CASSLGGGSRSEQFF. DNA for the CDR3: TGTGCCAGCAGCCTGGGTGGCGGGAGCAGGAGTGAGCAGTTCTTC.

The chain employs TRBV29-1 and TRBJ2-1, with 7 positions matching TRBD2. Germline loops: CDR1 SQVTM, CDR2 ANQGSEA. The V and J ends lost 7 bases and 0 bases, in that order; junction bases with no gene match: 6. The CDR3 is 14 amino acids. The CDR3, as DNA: TGCAGCGCCGAGGGAGGGTTCTCCTACAATGAGCAGTTCTTC. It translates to CSAEGGFSYNEQFF.

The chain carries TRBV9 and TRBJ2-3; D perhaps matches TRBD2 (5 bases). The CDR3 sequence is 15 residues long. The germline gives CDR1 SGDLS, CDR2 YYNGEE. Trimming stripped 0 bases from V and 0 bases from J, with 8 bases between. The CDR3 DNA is TGTGCCAGCAGCGTAGTAGCGTCTAGCACAGATACGCAGTATTTT. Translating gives CASSVVASSTDTQYF.

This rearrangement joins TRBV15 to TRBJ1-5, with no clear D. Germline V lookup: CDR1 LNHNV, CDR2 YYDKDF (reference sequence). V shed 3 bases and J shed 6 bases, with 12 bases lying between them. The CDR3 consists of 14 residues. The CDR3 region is CATSSQEYGQPQHF. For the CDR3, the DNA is TGTGCCACCAGCAGTCAAGAGTATGGTCAGCCCCAGCATTTT.

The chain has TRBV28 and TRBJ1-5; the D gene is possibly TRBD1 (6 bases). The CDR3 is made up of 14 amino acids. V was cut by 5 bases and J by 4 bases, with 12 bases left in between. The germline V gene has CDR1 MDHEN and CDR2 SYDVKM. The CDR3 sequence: CASSRDTRNQPQHF. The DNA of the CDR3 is TGTGCCAGCAGTAGGGACACTCGTAATCAGCCCCAGCATTTT.

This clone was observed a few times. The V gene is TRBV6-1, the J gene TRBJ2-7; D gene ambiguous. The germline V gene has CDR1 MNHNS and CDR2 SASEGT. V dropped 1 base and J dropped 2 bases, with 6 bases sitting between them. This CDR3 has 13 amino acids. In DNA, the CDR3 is TGTGCCAGCAGTGAAGGAGGCGCCTACGAGCAGTACTTC. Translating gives CASSEGGAYEQYF.

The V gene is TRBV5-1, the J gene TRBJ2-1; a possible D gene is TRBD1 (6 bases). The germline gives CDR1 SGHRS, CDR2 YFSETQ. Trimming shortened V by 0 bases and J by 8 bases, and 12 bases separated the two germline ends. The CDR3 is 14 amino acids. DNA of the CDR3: TGCGCCAGCAGCTTGGCCAACAGGGCGGATGAGCAGTTCTTC. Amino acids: CASSLANRADEQFF.

In DNA, the CDR3 is TGTGCCAGCTCACCACCGGGTAGCGGGTGGAACACCGGGGAGCTGTTTTTT. This encodes CASSPPGSGWNTGELFF. The rearrangement joins TRBV18 to TRBJ2-2; 7 bases are a match to TRBD2. Germline-derived CDR1 and CDR2 are KGHSH and LQKENI. V dropped 0 bases and J dropped 1; count of bases not matched to a gene: 5. This CDR3 has 17 amino acids. The full variable domain, in which reference TRBV18 and TRBJ2-2 provide the parts outside the CDR3, is NAGVMQNPRHLVRRRGQEARLRCSPMKGHSHVYWYRQLPEEGLKFMVYLQKENIIDESGMPKERFSAEFPKEGPSILRIQQVVRGDSAAYFCASSPPGSGWNTGELFFGEGSRLTVL.

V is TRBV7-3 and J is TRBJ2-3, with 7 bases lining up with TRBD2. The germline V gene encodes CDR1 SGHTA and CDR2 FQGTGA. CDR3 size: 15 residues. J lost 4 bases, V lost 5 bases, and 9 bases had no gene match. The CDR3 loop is CASSPWGRDPDTQYF. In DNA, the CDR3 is TGTGCCAGCAGCCCCTGGGGGAGGGATCCAGATACGCAGTATTTT.

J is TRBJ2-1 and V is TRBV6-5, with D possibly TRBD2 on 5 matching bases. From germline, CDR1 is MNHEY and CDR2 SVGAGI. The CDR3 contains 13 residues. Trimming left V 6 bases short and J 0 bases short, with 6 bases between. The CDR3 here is CASRGSSYNEQFF. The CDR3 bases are TGTGCCAGCAGAGGGAGCTCCTACAATGAGCAGTTCTTC.

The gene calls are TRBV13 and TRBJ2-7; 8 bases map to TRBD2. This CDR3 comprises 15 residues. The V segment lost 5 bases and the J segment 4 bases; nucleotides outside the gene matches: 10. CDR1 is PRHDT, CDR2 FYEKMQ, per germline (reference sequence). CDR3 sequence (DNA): TGTGCCAGCAGCCCCCGGGTAGCGGGGACGTACGAGCAGTACTTC. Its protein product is CASSPRVAGTYEQYF.

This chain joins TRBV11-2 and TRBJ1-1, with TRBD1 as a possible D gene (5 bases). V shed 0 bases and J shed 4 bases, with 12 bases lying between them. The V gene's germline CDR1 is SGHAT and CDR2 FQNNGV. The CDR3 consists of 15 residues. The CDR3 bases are TGTGCCAGCAGCTTAGAGTACAGGCGGAGCACTGAAGCTTTCTTT. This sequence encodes CASSLEYRRSTEAFF.

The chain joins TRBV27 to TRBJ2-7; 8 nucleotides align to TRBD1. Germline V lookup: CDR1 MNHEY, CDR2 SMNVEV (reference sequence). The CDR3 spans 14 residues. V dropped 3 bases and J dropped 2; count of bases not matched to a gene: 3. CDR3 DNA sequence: TGTGCCAGCAGTTTCTGGGACAGGACCTACGAGCAGTACTTC. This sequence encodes CASSFWDRTYEQYF.

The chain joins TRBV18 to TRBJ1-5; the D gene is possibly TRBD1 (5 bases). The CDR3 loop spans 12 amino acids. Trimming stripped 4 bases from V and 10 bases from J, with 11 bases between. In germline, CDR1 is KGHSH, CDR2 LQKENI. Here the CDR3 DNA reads TGTGCCAGCTCACAGAACAGGAGTCCCCAGCATTTT. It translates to CASSQNRSPQHF. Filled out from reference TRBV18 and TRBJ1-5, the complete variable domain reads NAGVMQNPRHLVRRRGQEARLRCSPMKGHSHVYWYRQLPEEGLKFMVYLQKENIIDESGMPKERFSAEFPKEGPSILRIQQVVRGDSAAYFCASSQNRSPQHFGDGTRLSIL.

The CDR3 coding sequence is TGTGCCAGCAGTCCGGTTAGCGGGGAGACCCAGTACTTC. Encoded protein: CASSPVSGETQYF. The chain couples TRBV2 to TRBJ2-5, with 7 bases matching TRBD2. CDR1 and CDR2 (germline): SNHLY, FYNNEI. The CDR3 covers 13 residues. J gave up 5 bases and V 5 bases, and 5 bases lay outside the gene matches.